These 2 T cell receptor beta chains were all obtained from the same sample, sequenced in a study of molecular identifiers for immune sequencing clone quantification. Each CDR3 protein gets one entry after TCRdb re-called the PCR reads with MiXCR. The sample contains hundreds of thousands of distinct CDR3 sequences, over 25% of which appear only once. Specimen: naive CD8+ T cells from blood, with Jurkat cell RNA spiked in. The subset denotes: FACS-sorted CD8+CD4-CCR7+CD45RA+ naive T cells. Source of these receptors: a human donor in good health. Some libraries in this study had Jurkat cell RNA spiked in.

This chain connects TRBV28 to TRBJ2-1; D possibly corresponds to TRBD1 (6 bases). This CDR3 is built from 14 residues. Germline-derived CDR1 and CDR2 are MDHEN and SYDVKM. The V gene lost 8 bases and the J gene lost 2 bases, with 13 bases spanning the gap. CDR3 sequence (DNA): TGTGCCAGCCTATCGACAGGAACCTACAATGAGCAGTTCTTC. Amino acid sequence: CASLSTGTYNEQFF.

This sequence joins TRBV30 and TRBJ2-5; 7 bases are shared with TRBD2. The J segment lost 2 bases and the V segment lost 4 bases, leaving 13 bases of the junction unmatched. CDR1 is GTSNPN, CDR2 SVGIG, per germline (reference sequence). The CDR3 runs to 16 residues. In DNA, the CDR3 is TGTGCCTGGAACCCTCTCGGGGGTAGCGGGCAAGAGACCCAGTACTTC. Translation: CAWNPLGGSGQETQYF.